This TCR beta chain was captured by sequencing in a study of blood T cell repertoires in COVID-19. Some clones are missing from TCRdb's copy, which holds only in-frame ones; the method was immunoSEQ multiplex PCR. The table shows some 240,000 clones, with around 86% occurring only once. While infection was still active, Seattle patients were enrolled and then followed longitudinally. The CDR3 sequence is 16 residues long. V lost 2 bases, J lost 4 bases, and 6 bases stayed unmatched. Germline loops: CDR1 ENHRY, CDR2 SYGVKD. The table lists this clone with a count of one. Source material: peripheral blood. The rearrangement joins TRBV10-3 to TRBJ1-5; 9 bases map to TRBD1. The clonotype comes from an older woman with COVID-19, enrolled during active disease. The CDR3 spells CAISEPNGQGNQPQHF. CDR3 DNA sequence: TGTGCCATCAGTGAGCCCAACGGACAGGGGAATCAGCCCCAGCATTTT.